This passage covers 10 T cell receptor beta chains from one sample sequenced in a study of B cell selection in AIRE deficiency. Sequencing was performed with immunoSEQ multiplex PCR; in TCRdb, only in-frame clones are kept and a portion is missing. The sample shows some 19,000 clones, 97% of them seen only once. CD4+CD127+ cells were sorted as the conventional CD4 T cells. The sequencing input was conventional CD4+ T cells sorted from PBMCs. The source of these receptors is a human donor with AIRE deficiency.

J is TRBJ1-5 and V is TRBV18; D ambiguous. The CDR3 spans 16 residues. Per germline, CDR1 KGHSH and CDR2 LQKENI. V lost 0 bases and J lost 3, with 12 bases in between. DNA of the CDR3: TGTGCCAGCTCACCACCTGTCAGTTATAACAATCAGCCCCAGCATTTT. It specifies CASSPPVSYNNQPQHF. Combining the CDR3 with reference TRBV18 and TRBJ1-5 gives the whole variable domain NAGVMQNPRHLVRRRGQEARLRCSPMKGHSHVYWYRQLPEEGLKFMVYLQKENIIDESGMPKERFSAEFPKEGPSILRIQQVVRGDSAAYFCASSPPVSYNNQPQHFGDGTRLSIL.

The V call is TRBV30, the J call TRBJ2-3; perhaps TRBD2 as D (6 bases). V was clipped by 0 bases and J by 1 base, with 26 bases between them. There are 20 residues in the CDR3. Germline V gene data show CDR1 as GTSNPN and CDR2 as SVGIG (reference sequence). The DNA of the CDR3 is TGTGCCTGGAGTGTACCCCCTTCCCGGGACTCCACCGAAGGCACAGATACGCAGTATTTT. This encodes CAWSVPPSRDSTEGTDTQYF.

This sequence joins TRBV7-2 and TRBJ1-2, with TRBD1 matching 9 bases. Looked up from germline, CDR1 is SGHTA and CDR2 is FQGNSA. This CDR3 is 15 amino acids long. Germline trimming cut 2 bases from V and 6 bases from J; bases unmatched to any gene: 7. Here the CDR3 reads CASSLWVGTGNGYTF. In nucleotides, the CDR3 is TGTGCCAGCAGCTTATGGGTCGGGACAGGGAATGGCTACACCTTC.

The chain recombines TRBV11-2 with TRBJ1-3, with D unclear. V lost 0 bases and J lost 4, with 10 bases in between. Germline CDR1 is SGHAT and CDR2 is FQNNGV. The CDR3 contains 15 residues. CDR3 coding DNA: TGTGCCAGCAGCTTAGATGGGCCCGCAGGAAACACCATATATTTT. It translates to CASSLDGPAGNTIYF.

This rearrangement joins TRBV4-2 to TRBJ1-1, with D possibly matching TRBD1 (5 bases). CDR1 and CDR2 from the germline V gene are LGHNA and YNFKEQ. With 4 bases removed from V and 4 bases from J, the gap between germline ends came to 16 bases. The CDR3 spans 15 residues. The chain's CDR3 is CASSLKAGGGTEAFF. CDR3 nucleotide sequence: TGTGCCAGCAGCCTAAAGGCCGGTGGGGGCACTGAAGCTTTCTTT.

The chain combines TRBV6-6 with TRBJ2-1, with a tentative D call TRBD1 (6 bases). This CDR3 region has 13 residues. With 2 bases removed from V and 6 bases from J, the gap between germline ends came to 8 bases. CDR1 MNHNY and CDR2 SVGAGI come from the germline V gene (reference sequence). The CDR3 DNA follows: TGTGCCAGCAGTTACATAGGGGGCAATGAGCAGTTCTTC. Translating gives CASSYIGGNEQFF.

The chain is built from TRBV4-2 and TRBJ2-7; a possible D gene is TRBD1 (5 bases). This CDR3 is 16 amino acids long. Between the trimmed V and J ends, which lost 0 bases and 5 bases, there was a span of 17 bases. Looked up from germline, CDR1 is LGHNA and CDR2 is YNFKEQ. CDR3 loop: CASSQDLAGIDDEQYF. The CDR3 region has the DNA TGTGCCAGCAGCCAAGATCTTGCAGGGATAGATGACGAGCAGTACTTC.

This clone was found once. The gene calls are TRBV10-3 and TRBJ1-2; 11 bases are shared with TRBD1. Losses at the gene ends were 2 bases for V and 6 bases for J; bases not matched to a gene: 8. In germline, CDR1 is ENHRY, CDR2 SYGVKD. The CDR3 length is 16 residues. In DNA, the CDR3 is TGTGCCATCAGTGAGCTCCTCGGGACAGGGGGGCATGGCTACACCTTC. This encodes CAISELLGTGGHGYTF.

The rearrangement uses TRBV4-2 and TRBJ2-2; D is unclear. CDR3 length: 15 amino acids. Germline CDR1 and CDR2: LGHNA and YNFKEQ. The germline V and J ends were trimmed by 3 bases and 3 bases, with 11 bases remaining between them. The CDR3 DNA reads as TGTGCCAGCAGCCATCCGGACCCGTACACCGGGGAGCTGTTTTTT. It codes for CASSHPDPYTGELFF.

The chain couples TRBV7-2 to TRBJ1-2, with 9 positions matching TRBD1. V shed 5 bases and J 5 bases; nucleotides not matched to a gene: 3. Germline lookup yields CDR1 SGHTA and CDR2 FQGNSA. This CDR3 contains 13 residues. The DNA of the CDR3 is TGTGCCAGCAGCGGGACAGGGCGGTATGGCTACACCTTC. Protein: CASSGTGRYGYTF.